A single sample is the source of the 11 T cell receptor beta chains below, sequenced in a study of blood T cell repertoires in COVID-19. TCRdb's table, derived via immunoSEQ multiplex PCR, lists solely in-frame clones and lacks some. The sample has about 230,000 clones, over 80% seen once. What was sequenced was peripheral blood. The origin of the receptors is a middle-aged man with acute or convalescent COVID-19.

The chain has TRBV5-1 and TRBJ2-5; 10 positions match TRBD2. V dropped 4 bases and J dropped 5; count of bases not matched to a gene: 8. The CDR3 extends over 15 amino acids. CDR1 is SGHRS, CDR2 YFSETQ, per germline. As DNA, the CDR3 is TGCGCCAGCAGCGTGGCCGGGACTAGCGACGAGACCCAGTACTTC. Encoded protein: CASSVAGTSDETQYF.

V is TRBV6-5 and J is TRBJ1-1; no reliable D call. V lost 8 bases to trimming and J lost 0 bases, with 10 bases between them. This CDR3 comprises 13 residues. The germline CDR1 and CDR2 sequences are MNHEY and SVGAGI. The CDR3 DNA sequence: TGTGCCAGCCGGTATGCCATGAACACTGAAGCTTTCTTT. Its translation is CASRYAMNTEAFF.

The chain couples TRBV7-9 to TRBJ2-5; 8 bases map to TRBD2. This CDR3 has 16 residues. Germline V gene sequence: CDR1 SEHNR, CDR2 FQNEAQ (reference sequence). The ends lost 10 bases at V and 1 base at J; junction bases unmatched: 14. CDR3 in DNA: TGTGCCACCCGGGGTAGCGGGATTTCTACCCAAGAGACCCAGTACTTC. This sequence encodes CATRGSGISTQETQYF. The full variable domain, with the rest looked up from reference TRBV7-9 and TRBJ2-5, is DTGVSQNPRHKITKRGQNVTFRCDPISEHNRLYWYRQTLGQGPEFLTYFQNEAQLEKSRLLSDRFSAERPKGSFSTLEIQRTEQGDSAMYLCATRGSGISTQETQYFGPGTRLLVL.

This sequence joins TRBV27 and TRBJ2-1, with D possibly being TRBD2 (6 bases). This CDR3 comprises 14 residues. With 1 base removed from V and 12 bases from J, the gap between germline ends came to 16 bases. Germline values: CDR1 MNHEY, CDR2 SMNVEV (reference sequence). The CDR3 region has the DNA TGTGCCAGCAGTTTATTTGGCGTTCAGGGAGGGCAGTTCTTC. It is translated as CASSLFGVQGGQFF.

This chain joins TRBV6-4 and TRBJ2-3, with 9 bases matching TRBD2. Germline values: CDR1 MRHNA, CDR2 SNTAGT. V dropped 4 bases and J dropped 3; count of bases not matched to a gene: 14. This CDR3 spans 18 amino acids. CDR3 amino acids: CASSAQMTSGGGTDTQYF. The CDR3 DNA is TGTGCCAGCAGTGCCCAAATGACTAGCGGAGGGGGAACAGATACGCAGTATTTT.

J is TRBJ2-7 and V is TRBV3-1 (or the pseudogene TRBV3-2); possibly TRBD2 for D (6 bases). Germline V CDR1 and CDR2: LGHDT, YNNKEL (reference sequence). The CDR3 runs to 13 residues. The ends were cut back, 1 base at V and 3 bases at J, with 7 bases in the middle. DNA of the CDR3: TGTGCCAGCAGCCAAGGCGGGGTCTACGAGCAGTACTTC. Encoded protein: CASSQGGVYEQYF.

The V gene is TRBV19, the J gene TRBJ1-1; a weak D match, TRBD1 (5 bases). Germline V gene data show CDR1 as LNHDA and CDR2 as SQIVND (reference sequence). The CDR3 length is 19 residues. V shed 3 bases and J shed 4 bases, with 27 bases lying between them. CDR3 DNA: TGTGCCAGTAGTATCATGCCTCCTTTCAAGCAGGGTGTTGGCACTGAAGCTTTCTTT. Encoded protein: CASSIMPPFKQGVGTEAFF.

The chain links TRBV11-2 to TRBJ1-2; unclear D gene. The CDR3 is made up of 15 amino acids. Between the trimmed V and J ends, which lost 3 bases and 2 bases, there was a span of 13 bases. From germline, CDR1 is SGHAT and CDR2 FQNNGV. The chain's CDR3 is CASSFGTGSNYGYTF. CDR3 bases: TGTGCCAGCAGCTTCGGTACGGGGTCCAACTATGGCTACACCTTC. Full variable domain (missing parts from reference TRBV11-2 and TRBJ1-2): EAGVAQSPRYKIIEKRQSVAFWCNPISGHATLYWYQQILGQGPKLLIQFQNNGVVDDSQLPKDRFSAERLKGVDSTLKIQPAKLEDSAVYLCASSFGTGSNYGYTFGSGTRLTVV.

The rearrangement links TRBV6-6 to TRBJ2-7, with D perhaps matching TRBD1 (5 bases). V was clipped by 6 bases and J by 3 bases, with 21 bases between them. The CDR3 consists of 16 residues. Germline values: CDR1 MNHNY, CDR2 SVGAGI (reference sequence). In DNA form, the CDR3 reads TGTGCCAGCAGCCATACGGGCCAGGGCGGAAGCTACGAGCAGTACTTC. It is translated as CASSHTGQGGSYEQYF.

This clone has just one count. The chain couples TRBV19 to TRBJ1-5; no firm D call. V lost 5 bases to trimming and J lost 0 bases, with 14 bases between them. Germline loops: CDR1 LNHDA, CDR2 SQIVND (reference sequence). The CDR3 sequence is 16 residues long. The CDR3 reads CASSPLQTTSNQPQHF. As DNA, the CDR3 is TGTGCCAGTAGTCCACTGCAGACTACTAGCAATCAGCCCCAGCATTTT. The whole variable domain, filled in from reference TRBV19 and TRBJ1-5, reads DGGITQSPKYLFRKEGQNVTLSCEQNLNHDAMYWYRQDPGQGLRLIYYSQIVNDFQKGDIAEGYSVSREKKESFPLTVTSAQKNPTAFYLCASSPLQTTSNQPQHFGDGTRLSIL.

J is TRBJ1-2 and V is TRBV2, with 7 bases identical to TRBD1. This CDR3 spans 13 amino acids. After removal of 8 bases from V and 4 bases from J, the junction contained 7 bases not matched to a gene. Germline values: CDR1 SNHLY, CDR2 FYNNEI. The CDR3 bases are TGTGCCAGCCGAGGGGGACAGAGCTATGGCTACACCTTC. As protein: CASRGGQSYGYTF.